Presented here are 10 T cell receptor beta chains from one specimen sequenced in a study of OX40 agonist ivuxolimab in advanced cancers. TCRdb keeps only in-frame clones here, not all; method: immunoSEQ multiplex PCR. The sample includes some 57,000 clones, 84% of them seen just once. Specimen: CD4+ or CD8+ T cells sorted from blood, collected in a trial of the OX40 agonist ivuxolimab. These receptors were collected from an adult with an advanced solid tumor such as melanoma, head and neck, liver or kidney cancer.

V and J are TRBV28 and TRBJ2-7, with TRBD2 matching 10 bases. This CDR3 region has 14 residues. J lost 2 bases, V lost 2 bases, and 0 bases had no gene match. The germline V gene encodes CDR1 MDHEN and CDR2 SYDVKM. This chain's CDR3 is CASSLLAGAYEQYF. For the CDR3, the DNA is TGTGCCAGCAGTTTACTAGCGGGAGCCTACGAGCAGTACTTC.

V gene TRBV2 combines with J gene TRBJ1-2; 7 nucleotides line up with TRBD1. Trimming at V came to 5 bases and at J to 4 bases, leaving 7 bases not matched to a gene. The CDR3 contains 14 residues. CDR1 is SNHLY and CDR2 is FYNNEI in the germline V gene. The DNA of the CDR3 is TGTGCCAGCAGTATGGACAGGCGGCTCTATGGCTACACCTTC. This codes for CASSMDRRLYGYTF.

The V gene is TRBV28, the J gene TRBJ1-5; unclear D gene. CDR1 is MDHEN, CDR2 SYDVKM, per germline. V lost 7 bases to trimming and J lost 2 bases, with 6 bases between them. This CDR3 spans 12 amino acids. CDR3 protein: CASTPGNQPQHF. The CDR3 bases are TGTGCCAGCACCCCGGGCAATCAGCCCCAGCATTTT. The whole variable domain, remainder taken from reference TRBV28 and TRBJ1-5, is DVKVTQSSRYLVKRTGEKVFLECVQDMDHENMFWYRQDPGLGLRLIYFSYDVKMKEKGDIPEGYSVSREKKERFSLILESASTNQTSMYLCASTPGNQPQHFGDGTRLSIL.

The rearrangement links TRBV11-2 to TRBJ1-4, with D hard to call. Trimming removed 1 base at V and 0 bases at J, with 6 bases between. The germline V gene encodes CDR1 SGHAT and CDR2 FQNNGV. The CDR3 contains 15 residues. The CDR3 DNA is TGTGCCAGCAGCTTAGGGCAGGCAACTAATGAAAAACTGTTTTTT. It codes for CASSLGQATNEKLFF. The variable domain in full, completed from reference TRBV11-2 and TRBJ1-4, reads EAGVAQSPRYKIIEKRQSVAFWCNPISGHATLYWYQQILGQGPKLLIQFQNNGVVDDSQLPKDRFSAERLKGVDSTLKIQPAKLEDSAVYLCASSLGQATNEKLFFGSGTQLSVL.

V is TRBV7-9 and J is TRBJ2-7; D gene ambiguous. Germline V gene lookup returns CDR1 SEHNR and CDR2 FQNEAQ (reference sequence). V was pared by 2 bases and J by 3 bases, with 2 bases between. This CDR3 is 11 amino acids long. Here the CDR3 DNA reads TGTGCCAGCAGCTTAAACTACGAGCAGTACTTC. As protein: CASSLNYEQYF.

This chain connects TRBV6-5 to TRBJ2-7, with D uncertain. CDR1 is MNHEY and CDR2 is SVGAGI in the germline V gene. The CDR3 loop spans 14 amino acids. V was trimmed by 7 bases and J by 0 bases, leaving 13 bases between them. CDR3 amino acids: CASTENSNSYEQYF. The CDR3 DNA is TGTGCCAGCACAGAAAACAGCAACTCCTACGAGCAGTACTTC.

This clone occurred once. The rearrangement uses TRBV30 and TRBJ1-4; D unclear. Trimming cost V 4 bases and J 4 bases, with 4 bases left between them. This CDR3 comprises 11 residues. Germline V gene data show CDR1 as GTSNPN and CDR2 as SVGIG (reference sequence). The CDR3 bases are TGTGCCTGGAACAGTAATGAAAAACTGTTTTTT. Translation gives CAWNSNEKLFF. Full variable domain (rest looked up from reference TRBV30 and TRBJ1-4): SQTIHQWPATLVQPVGSPLSLECTVEGTSNPNLYWYRQAAGRGLQLLFYSVGIGQISSEVPQNLSASRPQDRQFILSSKKLLLSDSGFYLCAWNSNEKLFFGSGTQLSVL.

This chain joins TRBV7-9 and TRBJ1-5; TRBD1 might be the D (5 bases). The germline gives CDR1 SEHNR, CDR2 FQNEAQ (reference sequence). V was cut by 2 bases and J by 4 bases, with 12 bases left in between. The CDR3 spans 15 residues. The CDR3 reads CASSLNGGGNQPQHF. CDR3 DNA sequence: TGTGCCAGCAGCTTAAATGGGGGTGGGAATCAGCCCCAGCATTTT.

The chain couples TRBV30 to TRBJ1-1; D remains ambiguous. CDR1 GTSNPN and CDR2 SVGIG come from the germline V gene (reference sequence). CDR3 length equals 13 residues. V was shortened by 0 bases and J by 0 bases, with 5 bases between the two germline ends. The CDR3 bases are TGTGCCTGGAGTGTAAGCATGAACACTGAAGCTTTCTTT. This gives the protein CAWSVSMNTEAFF.

This chain joins TRBV29-1 and TRBJ1-2; 7 nucleotides line up with TRBD1. The CDR3 extends over 12 amino acids. The trim removed 6 bases at V and 2 bases at J, leaving 3 bases unmatched. From germline, CDR1 is SQVTM and CDR2 ANQGSEA. CDR3 sequence (DNA): TGCAGCGTGGGGGACAGCAACTATGGCTACACCTTC. Protein sequence: CSVGDSNYGYTF. Supplemented by reference TRBV29-1 and TRBJ1-2, the full variable domain reads SAVISQKPSRDICQRGTSLTIQCQVDSQVTMMFWYRQQPGQSLTLIATANQGSEATYESGFVIDKFPISRPNLTFSTLTVSNMSPEDSSIYLCSVGDSNYGYTFGSGTRLTVV.